This entry concerns a single TCR beta chain. The antigen remains unidentified. This sample is drawn from a study of CD8 T cells in ankylosing spondylitis. Whole-study results and caveats: The authors reported significant enrichment of disease-linked clones in matched ankylosing spondylitis synovial fluid.

Construction of TCR beta libraries was performed using quantitative 5'-RACE with molecular barcodes. TCRdb called the 5' RACE reads again in MiXCR, with one record for every CDR3 protein. The sample yields around 340,000 distinct CDR3 sequences, around 15% seen once. CDR1 and CDR2 from the germline V gene are SNHLY and FYNNEI. The CDR3 consists of 15 residues. Trimming removed 6 bases at V and 8 bases at J, with 19 bases between. This receptor was obtained from a male donor with ankylosing spondylitis or in good health (not recorded which). The rearrangement links TRBV2 to TRBJ2-2; D is perhaps TRBD2 (5 bases). Sequenced sample: blood, either unsorted or a sorted T cell fraction (not recorded which). CDR3 bases: TGTGCCAGCAGGAGCAGCGGAAACCCGGCGGGGGAGCTGTTTTTT. It codes for CASRSSGNPAGELFF.